Described below is a single T cell receptor (beta chain) sequence and its context. Amplification targeted TCR beta CDR3 regions from RNA transcripts. HTBI primers drove first-round RT-PCR of the TCR CDR3. MiXCR, run by TCRdb on the multiplex PCR reads, gives a single entry per CDR3 protein. The sample shows roughly 840,000 distinct CDR3 sequences, 38% of them seen only once. The data were obtained in a study of T cells in Graves' hyperthyroidism and ophthalmopathy. The germline V gene encodes CDR1 SGHRS and CDR2 YFSETQ. The length of the CDR3 is 12 residues. Trimming shortened V by 9 bases and J by 8 bases, and 17 bases separated the two germline ends.

The chain is built from TRBV5-1 and TRBJ1-2, with D perhaps matching TRBD1 (6 bases). The receptor comes from a man aged 18-30 years with Graves' hyperthyroidism. Sequenced material: blood. CDR3 amino acids: CATSEGGDGYTF. CDR3 DNA: TGCGCCACCTCGGAGGGGGGAGACGGCTACACCTTC.